The T cell receptor beta chain under discussion was sequenced for a study of blood T cell repertoires in COVID-19. Study information: Sites across the United States, Italy and Spain contributed samples from acute and convalescent COVID-19. PBMCs, B-cell-depleted T cells, or T cells provided the cDNA or gDNA that made up the material.

The CDR3 consists of 17 residues. Germline V gene lookup returns CDR1 PRHDT and CDR2 FYEKMQ (reference sequence). V trimming: 1 base; J trimming: 1 base; junction bases outside the gene matches: 7. While infection was still active, Seattle patients were enrolled and then followed longitudinally. Per the study methods: Estimates of nucleated cell counts were drawn from the amplification of reference gene primers. TCRdb's table, derived via immunoSEQ multiplex PCR, lists solely in-frame clones and lacks some. V, J and clone size are taken as reported in that table, and D and trimming were inferred from the DNA itself. The table shows 150,000 to 200,000 clones, with roughly 81% occurring only once. This clone has only a few counts.

This receptor was obtained from a woman aged 80 or older with COVID-19, enrolled during active disease. V gene TRBV13 combines with J gene TRBJ2-5, with TRBD2 matching over 9 bases. The specimen sequenced was peripheral blood. For the CDR3, the DNA is TGTGCCAGCAGCTTAGTCGGGTTAGCGGGGGCCCAAGAGACCCAGTACTTC. It translates to CASSLVGLAGAQETQYF.